The TCR beta chain under discussion was sequenced for a study of radiation and T cells in renal cell carcinoma. Germline assignment: CDR1 ENHRY and CDR2 SYGVKD. CDR3 length: 15 amino acids. After removal of 7 bases from V and 6 bases from J, the junction contained 12 bases not matched to a gene. As to treatment: treatment-naive control, cytoreductive nephrectomy. Control tumors came from treatment-naive patients without prior radiation. Clear cell pathology was present in this patient's renal cell carcinoma. The repertoire was sequenced with immunoSEQ multiplex PCR; TCRdb's copy has only in-frame clones and lacks some. The sample shows thousands of clones, around 61% of them seen only once.

V gene TRBV10-3 combines with J gene TRBJ1-1; TRBD1 agrees at 9 bases. The sequence came from a man in his sixties with renal cell carcinoma. Sequencing used tumor tissue, obtained from a patient whose treatment was nephrectomy without radiotherapy. CDR3 bases: TGTGCCATCAACTCGGGGACAGGGAGGGTGTCTGAAGCTTTCTTT. Its translation is CAINSGTGRVSEAFF.